These 15 T cell receptor beta chains share one sample of origin, sequenced in a study of T cells in Graves' hyperthyroidism and ophthalmopathy. Regions amplified from RNA transcripts were the TCR beta CDR3 regions. TCR CDR3 regions were first amplified by RT-PCR with HTBI primers. TCRdb recomputed calls from the multiplex PCR reads with MiXCR, one row per CDR3 protein. This sample has fewer than 300,000 distinct CDR3 sequences, with approximately 16% found just once. The sample taken for sequencing was blood. These receptors were obtained from a woman aged 50 to 60 with Graves' hyperthyroidism that later progressed to Graves' ophthalmopathy.

This clonotype was seen repeatedly, ten times or more. This chain connects TRBV20-1 to TRBJ2-1; D gene ambiguous. Germline V gene lookup returns CDR1 DFQATT and CDR2 SNEGSKA (reference sequence). Trimming shortened V by 1 base and J by 12 bases, and 13 bases separated the two germline ends. The length of the CDR3 is 12 residues. CDR3 DNA sequence: TGCAGTGCTAGAGCGGTGACCAAGGGGCAGTTCTTC. Amino acids: CSARAVTKGQFF.

This clonotype has ten or more counts. The chain links TRBV20-1 to TRBJ2-7, with D perhaps matching TRBD1 (6 bases). Germline CDR1 is DFQATT and CDR2 is SNEGSKA (reference sequence). V was cut by 6 bases and J by 2 bases, with 14 bases left in between. The CDR3 is 13 residues long. CDR3 sequence (DNA): TGCAGTGCCAGACAGGCCACTACCTACGAGCAGTACTTC. It codes for CSARQATTYEQYF.

This clonotype has just a few counts. The CDR3 DNA reads as TGTGCCAGTAGTCCCTCAGGGGGGAGCTCCTACGAGCAGTACTTC. It encodes CASSPSGGSSYEQYF. The chain employs TRBV19 and TRBJ2-7, with D maybe TRBD1 (7 bases). V lost 5 bases, J lost 0 bases, and 14 bases lay in between. This CDR3 contains 15 residues. Per germline, CDR1 LNHDA and CDR2 SQIVND (reference sequence).

This clonotype turned up a few times. The CDR3 is CSGTSGIYEQYF. CDR3 DNA sequence: TGCAGTGGGACTAGCGGGATCTACGAGCAGTACTTC. This chain connects TRBV20-1 to TRBJ2-7, with 12 bases identical to TRBD2. CDR1 and CDR2 (germline): DFQATT, SNEGSKA (reference sequence). The CDR3 totals 12 residues. V dropped 7 bases and J dropped 3; count of bases not matched to a gene: 1.

This clonotype was detected a few times. The V call is TRBV6-1, the J call TRBJ2-2; either TRBD1 or TRBD2 may supply D (5 bases each). Looked up from germline, CDR1 is MNHNS and CDR2 is SASEGT. The CDR3 runs to 17 residues. Trimming left V 5 bases short and J 3 bases short, with 19 bases between. The DNA for the CDR3 is TGTGCCAGCAGTTTGTTAAGTGGGGGTGTAGACACCGGGGAGCTGTTTTTT. As protein: CASSLLSGGVDTGELFF.

This clonotype occurred many times. The chain recombines TRBV29-1 with TRBJ1-1; D is unclear. V dropped 4 bases and J dropped 2 bases, with 11 bases sitting between them. From germline, CDR1 is SQVTM and CDR2 ANQGSEA. CDR3 length: 13 amino acids. The CDR3 loop reads CSVADPLNTEAFF. The CDR3 bases are TGCAGCGTTGCAGACCCGCTTAACACTGAAGCTTTCTTT.

This clonotype has at least ten counts. The gene calls are TRBV2 and TRBJ2-3; TRBD1 might be the D (5 bases). Germline V gene data show CDR1 as SNHLY and CDR2 as FYNNEI. This CDR3 region has 14 residues. V lost 11 bases, J lost 0 bases, and 15 bases lay in between. DNA for the CDR3: TGTGCCCCCCAAGGGGCGGCTAGCACAGATACGCAGTATTTT. Translated, it gives CAPQGAASTDTQYF.

This clonotype turned up a few times. The chain employs TRBV5-1 and TRBJ1-5; 7 bases are shared with TRBD1. Germline lookup yields CDR1 SGHRS and CDR2 YFSETQ. Germline trimming cut 3 bases from V and 7 bases from J; bases unmatched to any gene: 7. CDR3 length equals 14 residues. CDR3 region: CASSYTGDGQPQHF. CDR3 coding DNA: TGCGCCAGCAGCTATACAGGGGATGGACAGCCCCAGCATTTT.

This clonotype was seen ten or more times. The chain's CDR3 is CASNPGALANEQFF. CDR3 nucleotide sequence: TGTGCCAGCAATCCAGGGGCACTAGCCAATGAGCAGTTCTTC. This chain connects TRBV12-3 or TRBV12-4 to TRBJ2-1; D may correspond to TRBD1 or TRBD2 (6 bases each). The germline V and J ends were trimmed by 7 bases and 6 bases, with 16 bases remaining between them. There are 14 residues in the CDR3.

In its sample, this clonotype was seen many times. The V call is TRBV2, the J call TRBJ1-5, with a tentative D call TRBD1 (5 bases). Germline loops: CDR1 SNHLY, CDR2 FYNNEI. The CDR3 has 13 amino acids. V lost 3 bases to trimming and J lost 12 bases, with 15 bases between them. The CDR3: CASSDREFSLQHF. CDR3 DNA sequence: TGTGCCAGCAGTGACAGGGAGTTCAGTCTCCAGCATTTT.

The J gene is TRBJ2-2, the V gene TRBV6-2 or TRBV6-3, with D tentatively TRBD1 or TRBD2 (5 bases each). Per the germline V gene, CDR1 is MNHEY and CDR2 is SVGEGT. This CDR3 has 16 residues. V dropped 4 bases and J dropped 7 bases, with 19 bases sitting between them. The CDR3 DNA reads TGTGCCAGCAGTTTTATGACAGAGGGCTCGGGCGGGGAGCTGTTTTTT. It translates to CASSFMTEGSGGELFF.

This clonotype was seen many times. The V call is TRBV11-2, the J call TRBJ2-1; D remains ambiguous. Trimming took off 1 base at V and 0 bases at J, with 10 bases between the two ends. Germline CDR1 is SGHAT and CDR2 is FQNNGV. The CDR3 extends over 16 amino acids. Here the CDR3 reads CASSLVGGVSYNEQFF. The CDR3 DNA reads as TGTGCCAGCAGCTTAGTAGGTGGGGTCTCCTACAATGAGCAGTTCTTC.

This clonotype was counted a few times. This chain uses TRBV7-3 with TRBJ2-7; D possibly corresponds to TRBD1 (6 bases). The V gene lost 5 bases and the J gene lost 4 bases, with 15 bases spanning the gap. Looked up from germline, CDR1 is SGHTA and CDR2 is FQGTGA. The CDR3 length is 14 residues. The CDR3 sequence is CASSPGTQGYEQYF. The CDR3, as DNA: TGTGCCAGCAGCCCCGGGACACAAGGATACGAGCAGTACTTC.

The chain couples TRBV27 to TRBJ2-7, with TRBD1 matching 9 bases. CDR1 is MNHEY and CDR2 is SMNVEV in the germline V gene (reference sequence). This CDR3 contains 15 residues. J lost 4 bases, V lost 8 bases, and 12 bases had no gene match. As DNA, the CDR3 is TGTGCCAGCCGTCCCGGGACAGGGCTATCGTACGAGCAGTACTTC. It translates to CASRPGTGLSYEQYF.

The table lists this clonotype with many counts. This chain joins TRBV5-4 and TRBJ2-7, with 7 bases fitting TRBD2. CDR3 size: 15 residues. In germline, CDR1 is SGHNT, CDR2 YYREEE (reference sequence). V gave up 3 bases and J gave up 2 bases; unmatched junction bases: 8. The CDR3 spells CASSSAGTSTYEQYF. The DNA of the CDR3 is TGTGCCAGCAGCTCAGCGGGGACTTCCACCTACGAGCAGTACTTC. The complete variable domain, with remaining parts taken from reference TRBV5-4 and TRBJ2-7, reads ETGVTQSPTHLIKTRGQQVTLRCSSQSGHNTVSWYQQALGQGPQFIFQYYREEENGRGNFPPRFSGLQFPNYSSELNVNALELDDSALYLCASSSAGTSTYEQYFGPGTRLTVT.